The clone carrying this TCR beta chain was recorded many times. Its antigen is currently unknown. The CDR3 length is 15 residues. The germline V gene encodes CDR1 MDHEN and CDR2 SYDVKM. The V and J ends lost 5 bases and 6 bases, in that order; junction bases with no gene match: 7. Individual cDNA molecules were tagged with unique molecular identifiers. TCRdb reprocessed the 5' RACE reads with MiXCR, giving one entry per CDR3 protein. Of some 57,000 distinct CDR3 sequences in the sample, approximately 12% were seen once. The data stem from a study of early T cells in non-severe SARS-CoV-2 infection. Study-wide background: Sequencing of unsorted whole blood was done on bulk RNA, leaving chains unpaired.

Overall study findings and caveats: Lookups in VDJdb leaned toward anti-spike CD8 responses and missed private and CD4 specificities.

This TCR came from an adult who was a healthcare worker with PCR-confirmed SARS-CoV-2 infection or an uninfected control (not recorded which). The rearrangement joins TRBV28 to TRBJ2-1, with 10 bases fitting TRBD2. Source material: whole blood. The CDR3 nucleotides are TGTGCCAGCAGTCCAGCGGGAGGGCCTATCAATGAGCAGTTCTTC. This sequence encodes CASSPAGGPINEQFF.